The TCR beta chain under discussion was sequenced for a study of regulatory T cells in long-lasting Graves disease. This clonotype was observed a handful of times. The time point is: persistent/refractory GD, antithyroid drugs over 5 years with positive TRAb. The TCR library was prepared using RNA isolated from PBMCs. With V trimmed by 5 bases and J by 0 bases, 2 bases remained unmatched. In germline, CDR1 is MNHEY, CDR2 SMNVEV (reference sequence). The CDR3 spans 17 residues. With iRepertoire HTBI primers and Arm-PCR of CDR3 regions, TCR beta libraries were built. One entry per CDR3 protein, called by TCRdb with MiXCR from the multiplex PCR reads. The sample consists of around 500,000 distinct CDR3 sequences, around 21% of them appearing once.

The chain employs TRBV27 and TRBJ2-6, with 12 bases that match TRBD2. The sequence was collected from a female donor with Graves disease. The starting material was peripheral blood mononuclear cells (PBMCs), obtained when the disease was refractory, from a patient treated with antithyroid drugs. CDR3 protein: CASSRLAGDSGANVLTF. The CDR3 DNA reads TGTGCCAGCAGTAGACTAGCGGGAGACTCTGGGGCCAACGTCCTGACTTTC.